This T cell receptor beta chain came from a study of blood T cell repertoires in COVID-19. Study-wide background: From T cells, B-cell-depleted T cells, or PBMCs came the material, which was cDNA or gDNA.

Trimming cost V 4 bases and J 8 bases; bases outside gene matches: 18. The V gene's germline CDR1 is MNHEY and CDR2 SMNVEV (reference sequence). The CDR3 runs to 17 residues. Seattle participants joined during active infection and were tracked over time. Profiled with immunoSEQ multiplex PCR; TCRdb holds only in-frame clones, not every one. The table shows just over 300,000 clones, with 85% to 90% occurring only once. Material for sequencing was peripheral blood. This chain links TRBV27 with TRBJ1-2; 8 bases line up with TRBD1. The TCR originated in a woman under 40 with COVID-19, enrolled during active disease. CDR3 nucleotide sequence: TGTGCCAGCAGTTCCCGAGGACAGGGTTTGATATATAGAGGCTACACCTTC. It is translated as CASSSRGQGLIYRGYTF.